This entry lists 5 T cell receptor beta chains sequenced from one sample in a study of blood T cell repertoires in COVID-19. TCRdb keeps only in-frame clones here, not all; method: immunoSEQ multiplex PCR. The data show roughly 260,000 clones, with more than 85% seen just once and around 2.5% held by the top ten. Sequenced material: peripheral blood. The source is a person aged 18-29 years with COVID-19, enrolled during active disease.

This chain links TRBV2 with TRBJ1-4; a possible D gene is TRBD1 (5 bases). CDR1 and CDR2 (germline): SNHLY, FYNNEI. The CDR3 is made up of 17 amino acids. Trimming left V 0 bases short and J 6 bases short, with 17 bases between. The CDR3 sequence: CASSEAPSFWGDEKLFF. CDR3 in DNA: TGTGCCAGCAGTGAAGCCCCTTCCTTTTGGGGCGATGAAAAACTGTTTTTT.

CDR3: CASSQTGGAGAGANVLTF. In nucleotides, the CDR3 is TGTGCCAGCAGTCAAACAGGGGGCGCTGGTGCTGGGGCCAACGTCCTGACTTTC. The chain employs TRBV6-6 and TRBJ2-6, with 9 nucleotides matching TRBD1. The CDR3 totals 18 residues. Germline assignment: CDR1 MNHNY and CDR2 SVGAGI (reference sequence). V shed 5 bases and J 2 bases; nucleotides not matched to a gene: 10.

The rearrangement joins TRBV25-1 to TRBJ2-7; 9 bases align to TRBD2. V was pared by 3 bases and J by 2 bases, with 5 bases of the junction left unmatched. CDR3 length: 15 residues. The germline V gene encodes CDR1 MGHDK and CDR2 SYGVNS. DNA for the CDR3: TGTGCCAGCAGTGATTTTAGCGGGAGTGCCTACGAGCAGTACTTC. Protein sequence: CASSDFSGSAYEQYF.

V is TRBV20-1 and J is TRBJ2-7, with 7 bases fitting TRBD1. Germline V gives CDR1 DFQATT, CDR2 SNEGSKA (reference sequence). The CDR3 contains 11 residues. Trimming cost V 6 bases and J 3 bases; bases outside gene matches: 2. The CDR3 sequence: CSAQGIYEQYF. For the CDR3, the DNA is TGCAGTGCACAGGGGATCTACGAGCAGTACTTC.

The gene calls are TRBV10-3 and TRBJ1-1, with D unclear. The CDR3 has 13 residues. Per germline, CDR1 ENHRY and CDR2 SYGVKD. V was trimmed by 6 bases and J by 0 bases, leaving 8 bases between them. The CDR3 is CAISTNLNTEAFF. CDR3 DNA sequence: TGTGCCATCAGCACTAACCTGAACACTGAAGCTTTCTTT.